A single sample gave rise to the 4 T cell receptor beta chains below, sequenced in a study of cytomegalovirus exposure and HLA in healthy donors. PCR used 60 Vbeta primers and 13 Jbeta primers. Some clones are missing from TCRdb's copy, which holds only in-frame ones; the method was immunoSEQ multiplex PCR. The table has roughly 120,000 clones, 65% to 75% seen once. The sample consisted of PBMCs. All receptors derive from a woman aged 45 to 65 in good health and CMV-seropositive.

The rearrangement uses TRBV5-4 and TRBJ2-1, with TRBD2 matching 8 bases. After removal of 0 bases from V and 9 bases from J, the junction contained 11 bases not matched to a gene. CDR3 length equals 16 residues. Germline loops: CDR1 SGHNT, CDR2 YYREEE (reference sequence). The CDR3: CASSLDGGGRILEQFF. The CDR3 bases are TGTGCCAGCAGCTTGGACGGGGGGGGCCGGATACTTGAGCAGTTCTTC. The whole variable domain, filled in from reference TRBV5-4 and TRBJ2-1, reads ETGVTQSPTHLIKTRGQQVTLRCSSQSGHNTVSWYQQALGQGPQFIFQYYREEENGRGNFPPRFSGLQFPNYSSELNVNALELDDSALYLCASSLDGGGRILEQFFGPGTRLTVL.

This sequence joins TRBV18 and TRBJ2-7, with TRBD1 matching 7 bases. Germline values: CDR1 KGHSH, CDR2 LQKENI. Trimming removed 3 bases from V and 3 bases from J; junction bases left unmatched: 5. CDR3 length: 14 amino acids. The CDR3 region is CASSPRDRGYEQYF. The CDR3 region has the DNA TGTGCCAGCTCACCCCGGGACAGAGGCTACGAGCAGTACTTC.

This rearrangement joins TRBV5-1 to TRBJ2-5; 10 bases match TRBD1. Germline V gives CDR1 SGHRS, CDR2 YFSETQ. V gave up 1 base and J gave up 7 bases; unmatched junction bases: 13. The CDR3 loop spans 17 amino acids. The CDR3 DNA sequence: TGCGCCAGCAGCTTGCCGATTTCCGGGACAGGGGACGGGACCCAGTACTTC. Amino acid sequence: CASSLPISGTGDGTQYF.

The V call is TRBV10-3, the J call TRBJ2-5, with 8 bases lining up with TRBD2. The length of the CDR3 is 15 residues. CDR1 is ENHRY, CDR2 SYGVKD, per germline. V trimming: 6 bases; J trimming: 3 bases; junction bases outside the gene matches: 9. The chain's CDR3 is CAISGLAGEEETQYF. In DNA form, the CDR3 reads TGTGCCATCAGCGGGCTAGCGGGCGAGGAAGAGACCCAGTACTTC.